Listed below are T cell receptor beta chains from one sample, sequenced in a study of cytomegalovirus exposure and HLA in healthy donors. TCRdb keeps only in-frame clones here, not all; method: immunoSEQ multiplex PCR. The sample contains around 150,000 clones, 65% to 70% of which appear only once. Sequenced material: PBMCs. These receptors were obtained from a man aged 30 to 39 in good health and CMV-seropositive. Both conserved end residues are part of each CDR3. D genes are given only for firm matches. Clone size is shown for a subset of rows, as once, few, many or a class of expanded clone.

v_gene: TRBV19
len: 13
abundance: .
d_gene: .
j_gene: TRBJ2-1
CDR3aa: CASRDWVADEQFF
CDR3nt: TGTGCCAGCCGGGACTGGGTCGCGGATGAGCAGTTCTTC

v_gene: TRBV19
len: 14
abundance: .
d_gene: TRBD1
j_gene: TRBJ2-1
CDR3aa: CASSIPGTGNEQFF
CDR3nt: TGTGCCAGTAGTATACCCGGGACAGGGAATGAGCAGTTCTTC

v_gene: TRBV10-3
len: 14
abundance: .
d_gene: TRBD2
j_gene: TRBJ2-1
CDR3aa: CATGAGDVFNEQFF
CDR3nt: TGTGCCACGGGAGCGGGGGATGTCTTTAATGAGCAGTTCTTC

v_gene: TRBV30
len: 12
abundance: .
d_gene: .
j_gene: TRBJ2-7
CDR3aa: CAGARGAYEQYF
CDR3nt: TGTGCCGGAGCCAGGGGGGCCTACGAGCAGTACTTC

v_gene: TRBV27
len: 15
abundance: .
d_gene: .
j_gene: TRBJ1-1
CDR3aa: CASRFTPGGDTEAFF
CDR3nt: TGTGCCAGCAGATTCACGCCGGGAGGGGACACTGAAGCTTTCTTT

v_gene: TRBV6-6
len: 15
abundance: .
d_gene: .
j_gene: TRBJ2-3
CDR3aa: CASSGLADSTDTQYF
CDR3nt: TGTGCCAGCAGTGGGTTAGCCGATAGCACAGATACGCAGTATTTT

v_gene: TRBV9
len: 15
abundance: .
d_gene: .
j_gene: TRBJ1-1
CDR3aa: CASSVGPTVETEAFF
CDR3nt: TGTGCCAGCAGCGTTGGGCCGACCGTTGAGACTGAAGCTTTCTTT

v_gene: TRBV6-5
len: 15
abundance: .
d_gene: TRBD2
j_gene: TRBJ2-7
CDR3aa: CASSYSAGESYEQYF
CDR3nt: TGTGCCAGCAGTTACTCCGCGGGAGAATCCTACGAGCAGTACTTC

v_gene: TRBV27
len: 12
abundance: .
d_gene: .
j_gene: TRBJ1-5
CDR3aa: CASSLTGQPQHF
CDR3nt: TGTGCCAGCAGTTTGACAGGTCAGCCCCAGCATTTT

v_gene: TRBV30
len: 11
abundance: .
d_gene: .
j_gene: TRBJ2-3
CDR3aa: CAWNRGDTQYF
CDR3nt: TGTGCCTGGAATAGGGGGGATACGCAGTATTTT

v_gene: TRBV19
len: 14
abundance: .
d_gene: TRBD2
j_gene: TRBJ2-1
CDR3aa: CASKASGRNNEQFF
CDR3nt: TGTGCCAGTAAGGCTAGCGGGAGAAACAATGAGCAGTTCTTC

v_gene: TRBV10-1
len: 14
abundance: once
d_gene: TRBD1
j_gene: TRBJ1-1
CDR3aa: CASSESRGTGPAFF
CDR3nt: TGCGCCAGCAGTGAGTCGCGGGGGACAGGTCCGGCTTTCTTT

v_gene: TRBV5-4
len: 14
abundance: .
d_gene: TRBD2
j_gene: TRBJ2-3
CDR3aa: CLAGSGGLADTQYF
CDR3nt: TGCCTCGCGGGGTCGGGAGGTTTGGCAGATACGCAGTATTTT

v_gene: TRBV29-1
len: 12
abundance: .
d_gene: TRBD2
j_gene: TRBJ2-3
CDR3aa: CSVLSGGDTQYF
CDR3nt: TGCAGCGTTTTAAGCGGGGGGGATACGCAGTATTTT

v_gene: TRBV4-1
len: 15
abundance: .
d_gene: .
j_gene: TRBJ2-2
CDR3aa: CASSPAGLTRGELFF
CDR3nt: TGCGCCAGCAGCCCGGCGGGACTCACGAGGGGGGAGCTGTTTTTT

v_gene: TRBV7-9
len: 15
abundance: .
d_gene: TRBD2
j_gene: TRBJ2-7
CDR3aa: CASSLSGRASYEQYF
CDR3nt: TGTGCCAGCAGCTTATCCGGGAGGGCCTCCTACGAGCAGTACTTC

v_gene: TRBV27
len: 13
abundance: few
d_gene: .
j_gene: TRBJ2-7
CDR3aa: CASSFGGIGEQYF
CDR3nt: TGTGCCAGCAGTTTTGGGGGGATAGGGGAGCAGTACTTC

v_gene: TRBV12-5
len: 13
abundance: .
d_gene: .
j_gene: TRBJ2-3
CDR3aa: CASGLVFYGTQYF
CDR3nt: TGTGCTAGTGGTTTGGTATTTTACGGTACGCAGTATTTT

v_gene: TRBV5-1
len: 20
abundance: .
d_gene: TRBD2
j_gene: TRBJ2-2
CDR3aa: CASMSIGLAGGPSYTGELFF
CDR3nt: TGCGCCAGCATGTCAATAGGACTAGCGGGAGGGCCATCGTACACCGGGGAGCTGTTTTTT

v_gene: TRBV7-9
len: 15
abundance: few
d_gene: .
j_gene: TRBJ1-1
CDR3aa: CASSLVLAGGTEAFF
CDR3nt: TGTGCCAGCAGCTTAGTGCTAGCAGGTGGCACTGAAGCTTTCTTT

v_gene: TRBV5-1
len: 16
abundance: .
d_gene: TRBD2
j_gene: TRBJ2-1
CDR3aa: CASSRGLAGGPNEQFF
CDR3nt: TGCGCCAGCAGCCGGGGACTAGCGGGAGGGCCAAATGAGCAGTTCTTC

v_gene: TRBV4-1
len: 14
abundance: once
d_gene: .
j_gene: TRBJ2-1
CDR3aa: CASSQITQDNEQFF
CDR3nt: TGCGCCAGCAGCCAAATCACACAGGACAATGAGCAGTTCTTC

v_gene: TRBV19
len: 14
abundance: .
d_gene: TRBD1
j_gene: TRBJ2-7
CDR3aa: CASSSLQGAYEQYF
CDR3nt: TGTGCCAGTAGTAGTTTACAGGGGGCCTACGAGCAGTACTTC

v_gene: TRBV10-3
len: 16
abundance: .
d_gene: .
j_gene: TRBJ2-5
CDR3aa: CAISPRRERMAETQYF
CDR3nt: TGTGCCATCAGCCCCCGTCGGGAGAGGATGGCGGAGACCCAGTACTTC

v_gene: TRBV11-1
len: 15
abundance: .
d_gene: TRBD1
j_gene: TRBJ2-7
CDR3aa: CASSARDRGYSEQYF
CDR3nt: TGTGCCAGCAGCGCCCGGGACAGGGGTTATTCCGAGCAGTACTTC

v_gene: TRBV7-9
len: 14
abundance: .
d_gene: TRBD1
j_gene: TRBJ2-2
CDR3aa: CASSPTGATGELFF
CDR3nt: TGTGCCAGCAGCCCTACAGGGGCAACCGGGGAGCTGTTTTTT

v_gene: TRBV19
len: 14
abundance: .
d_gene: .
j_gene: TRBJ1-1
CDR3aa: CASSTVRGGTEAFF
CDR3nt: TGTGCCAGTAGTACGGTACGGGGGGGCACTGAAGCTTTCTTT

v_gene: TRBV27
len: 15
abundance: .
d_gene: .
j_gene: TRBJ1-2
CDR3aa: CASSSREGRPVGYTF
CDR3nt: TGTGCCAGCAGTTCTCGGGAGGGTCGGCCTGTAGGCTACACCTTC

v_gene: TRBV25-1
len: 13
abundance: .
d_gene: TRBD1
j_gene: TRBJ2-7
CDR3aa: CASTRTGYYEQYF
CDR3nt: TGTGCCAGCACCCGGACAGGGTACTACGAGCAGTACTTC

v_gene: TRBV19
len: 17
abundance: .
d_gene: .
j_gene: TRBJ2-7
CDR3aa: CASSIPSALSPGYEQYF
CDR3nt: TGTGCCAGTAGTATCCCCTCCGCCCTCTCTCCGGGTTACGAGCAGTACTTC

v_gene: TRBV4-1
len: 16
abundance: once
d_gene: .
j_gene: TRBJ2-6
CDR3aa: CASSQGADSGANVLTF
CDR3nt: TGTGCCAGCAGCCAAGGTGCAGACTCTGGGGCCAACGTCCTGACTTTC

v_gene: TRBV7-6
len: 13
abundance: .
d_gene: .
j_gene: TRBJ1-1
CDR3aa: CASSLAGDTEAFF
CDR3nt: TGTGCCAGCAGCTTAGCAGGGGACACTGAAGCTTTCTTT